The T cell receptor (beta chain) described here comes from a study of blood T cell repertoires in COVID-19 (dated by TCRdb to 2018 to 2021). Background for the entire study: Samples from collaborators originated in the United States, Italy and Spain and spanned both the acute and convalescent phases of COVID-19. The prospective study material was composed of cDNA or gDNA derived from T cells, B-cell-depleted T cells, or PBMCs. Subjects who had been exposed to COVID-19, were actively infected with it, or had recovered from it provided the deeply sampled blood TCRbeta repertoires that made up the dataset. The repertoires were released in a freely available public database intended as a resource for research on the immune response to SARS-CoV-2. Samples came from the ongoing ImmuneRACE study (first 160 participants) plus 1,254 subjects from 6 global collaborators. Nearly every sample came with metadata listing a de-identified subject ID, COVID-19 status, age in years and sex. Where available, HLA class I and class II types were obtained from metadata supplied by the sample provider rather than from assay-based typing.

Here V drops 6 bases and J drops 0 bases, and the junction holds 5 bases not matched to any gene. The CDR3 goes from the cysteine to the phenylalanine over 15 residues. Here the CDR3 DNA is all that survives: 45 bases in frame from base 1. CDR1 and CDR2, per the germline V gene, are MNHEY and SVGAGI. Collaborating institutions collected whole blood in K2EDTA tubes following their own protocols. Collaborator samples were shipped for TCRbeta analysis as frozen whole blood, isolated PBMCs, or DNA extracted from either sample type. The study at large found these results: The amount of clinical and demographic metadata varied by source and participant and was provided uncurated.

TCRbeta CDR3 regions were amplified from genomic DNA using the immunoSEQ Assay, a bias-controlled multiplex PCR. The original methods were these. Within the assay, amplification of reference gene primers was used to estimate how many nucleated cells each sample contained. To quantify the absolute abundance of each unique TCRbeta CDR3 rearrangement, sequence reads were collapsed and filtered. For each sample, productive Simpson clonality was calculated as the square root of Simpson's diversity index over productive rearrangements. What TCRdb holds here is the immuneACCESS table cut down to in-frame rearrangements. Part of the clones is not present; checked against another copy, under half of the missing clones reflect an unresolved V gene, and the others are unexplained. V and J calls and clone size are given by that table; D and trimming were obtained from the DNA. The sample table lists more than 50,000 clones, roughly 88% of them with a count of one. The biggest ten clones account for about 3.8% of the sample.

To note about this clone: This receptor's antigen is unknown. No qualities accompany the bases; no much larger clone lies one base away.

This sequence uses TRBV6-5 and TRBJ2-7, with 10 bases in between that match TRBD2. This TCR was sampled from a human donor in a cohort sampled during active COVID-19. Sequenced sample: peripheral blood. The DNA sequence is TGTGCCAGCAGGCCGAGGACTAGCGGCTCCTACGAGCAGTACTTC. It encodes CASRPRTSGSYEQYF.